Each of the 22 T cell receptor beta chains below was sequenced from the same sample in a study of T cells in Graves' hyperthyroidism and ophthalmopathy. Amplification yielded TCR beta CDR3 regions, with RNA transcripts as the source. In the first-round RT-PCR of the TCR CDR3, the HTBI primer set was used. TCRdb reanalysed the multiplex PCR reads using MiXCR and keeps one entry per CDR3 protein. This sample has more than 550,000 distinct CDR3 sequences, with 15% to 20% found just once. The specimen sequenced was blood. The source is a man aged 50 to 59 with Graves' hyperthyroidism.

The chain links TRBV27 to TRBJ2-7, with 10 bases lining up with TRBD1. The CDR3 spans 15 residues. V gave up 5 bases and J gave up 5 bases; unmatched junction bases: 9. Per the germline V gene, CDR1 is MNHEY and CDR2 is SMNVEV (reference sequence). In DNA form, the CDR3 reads TGTGCCAGCAGTCCAACCGGGACAGGGGTGGACGAGCAGTACTTC. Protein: CASSPTGTGVDEQYF.

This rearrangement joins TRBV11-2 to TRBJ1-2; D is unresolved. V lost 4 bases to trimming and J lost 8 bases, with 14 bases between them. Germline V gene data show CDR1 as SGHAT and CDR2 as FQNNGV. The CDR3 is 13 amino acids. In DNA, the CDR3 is TGTGCCAGCAGCTCAAACGGGATTGAGGGCTACACCTTC. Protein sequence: CASSSNGIEGYTF.

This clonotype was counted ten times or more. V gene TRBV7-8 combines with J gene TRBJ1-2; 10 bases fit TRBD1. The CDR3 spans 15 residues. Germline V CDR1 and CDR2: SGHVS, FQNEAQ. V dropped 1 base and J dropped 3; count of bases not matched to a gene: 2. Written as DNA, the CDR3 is TGTGCCAGCAGCTTAGAAGGGACAGGGGACTATGGCTACACCTTC. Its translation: CASSLEGTGDYGYTF. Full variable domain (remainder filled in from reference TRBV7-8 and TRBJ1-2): GAGVSQSPRYKVAKRGQDVALRCDPISGHVSLFWYQQALGQGPEFLTYFQNEAQLDKSGLPSDRFFAERPEGSVSTLKIQRTQQEDSAVYLCASSLEGTGDYGYTFGSGTRLTVV.

DNA of the CDR3: TGCGCCAGCAGCCGATCGACAGGGGAGGGGGTCGAGCAGTACTTC. Translated: CASSRSTGEGVEQYF. V gene TRBV4-3 combines with J gene TRBJ2-7; TRBD1 is a possible D gene (8 bases). Per germline, CDR1 LGHNA and CDR2 YSLEER. The length of the CDR3 is 15 residues. The germline V and J ends were trimmed by 4 bases and 6 bases, with 19 bases remaining between them.

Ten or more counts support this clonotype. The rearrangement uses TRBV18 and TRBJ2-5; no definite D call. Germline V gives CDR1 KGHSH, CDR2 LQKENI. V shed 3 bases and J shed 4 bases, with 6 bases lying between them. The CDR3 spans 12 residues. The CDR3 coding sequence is TGTGCCAGCTCACCCTCGGGAGAGACCCAGTACTTC. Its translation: CASSPSGETQYF.

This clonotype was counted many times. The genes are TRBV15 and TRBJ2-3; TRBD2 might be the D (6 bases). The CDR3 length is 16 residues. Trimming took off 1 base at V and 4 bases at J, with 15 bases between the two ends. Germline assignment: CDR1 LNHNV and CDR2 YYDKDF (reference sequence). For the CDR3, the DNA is TGTGCCACCAGCAGAGGATGGAGGGGTTTTGCAGATACGCAGTATTTT. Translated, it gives CATSRGWRGFADTQYF. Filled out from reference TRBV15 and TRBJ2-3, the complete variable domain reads DAMVIQNPRYQVTQFGKPVTLSCSQTLNHNVMYWYQQKSSQAPKLLFHYYDKDFNNEADTPDNFQSRRPNTSFCFLDIRSPGLGDTAMYLCATSRGWRGFADTQYFGPGTRLTVL.

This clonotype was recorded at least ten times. The CDR3 DNA sequence: TGTGCTAGTGGTTTGGTACCCACTGAAGCTTTCTTT. It is translated as CASGLVPTEAFF. The J gene is TRBJ1-1, the V gene TRBV12-5; D not resolved. The CDR3 has 12 residues. V shed 0 bases and J shed 4 bases, with 3 bases lying between them. Germline V lookup: CDR1 LGHNT, CDR2 FRNRAP.

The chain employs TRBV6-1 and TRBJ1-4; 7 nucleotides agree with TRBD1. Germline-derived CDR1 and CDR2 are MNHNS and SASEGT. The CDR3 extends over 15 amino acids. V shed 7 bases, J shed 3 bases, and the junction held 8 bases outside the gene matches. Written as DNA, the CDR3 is TGTGCCAGCAAGAAAGATGGGACAGCTAATGAAAAACTGTTTTTT. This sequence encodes CASKKDGTANEKLFF.

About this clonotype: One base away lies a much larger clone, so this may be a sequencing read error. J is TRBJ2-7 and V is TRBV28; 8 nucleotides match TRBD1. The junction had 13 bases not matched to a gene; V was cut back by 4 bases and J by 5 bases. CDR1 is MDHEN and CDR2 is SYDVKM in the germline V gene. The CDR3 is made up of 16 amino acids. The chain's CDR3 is CASSYNWGDRTHEQYF. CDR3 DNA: TGTGCCAGCAGTTATAATTGGGGGGACAGGACCCACGAGCAGTACTTC.

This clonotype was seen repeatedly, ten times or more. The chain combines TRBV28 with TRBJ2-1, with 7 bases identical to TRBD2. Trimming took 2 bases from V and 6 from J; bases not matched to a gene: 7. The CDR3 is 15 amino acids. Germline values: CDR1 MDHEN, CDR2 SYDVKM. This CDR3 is CASSLGLAEVNEQFF. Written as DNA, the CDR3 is TGTGCCAGCAGTTTAGGGCTAGCGGAGGTCAATGAGCAGTTCTTC.

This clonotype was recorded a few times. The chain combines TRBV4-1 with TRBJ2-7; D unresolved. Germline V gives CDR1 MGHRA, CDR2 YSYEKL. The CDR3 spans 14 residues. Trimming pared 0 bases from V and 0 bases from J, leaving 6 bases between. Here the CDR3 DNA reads TGCGCCAGCAGCCAAGACGGAAACTCCTACGAGCAGTACTTC. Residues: CASSQDGNSYEQYF.

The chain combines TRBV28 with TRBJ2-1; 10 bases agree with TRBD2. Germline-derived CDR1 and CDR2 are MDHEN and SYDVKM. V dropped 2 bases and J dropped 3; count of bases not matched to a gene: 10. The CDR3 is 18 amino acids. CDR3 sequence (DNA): TGTGCCAGCAGTTTAAGAGCTAGCGGGAGTAAGTTCTACAATGAGCAGTTCTTC. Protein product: CASSLRASGSKFYNEQFF. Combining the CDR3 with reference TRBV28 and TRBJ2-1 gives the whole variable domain DVKVTQSSRYLVKRTGEKVFLECVQDMDHENMFWYRQDPGLGLRLIYFSYDVKMKEKGDIPEGYSVSREKKERFSLILESASTNQTSMYLCASSLRASGSKFYNEQFFGPGTRLTVL.

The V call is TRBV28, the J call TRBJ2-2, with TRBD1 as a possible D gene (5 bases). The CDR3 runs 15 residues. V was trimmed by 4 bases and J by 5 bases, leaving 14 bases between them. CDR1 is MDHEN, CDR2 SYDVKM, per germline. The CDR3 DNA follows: TGTGCCAGCAGTTCCGACAGATTGAAGACCGGGGAGCTGTTTTTT. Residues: CASSSDRLKTGELFF.

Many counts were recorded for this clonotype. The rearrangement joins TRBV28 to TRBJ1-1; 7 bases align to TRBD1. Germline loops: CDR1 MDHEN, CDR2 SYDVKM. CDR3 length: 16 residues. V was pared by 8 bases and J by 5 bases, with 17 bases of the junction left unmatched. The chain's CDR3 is CASGVFRQGSPTEAFF. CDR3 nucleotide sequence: TGTGCCAGCGGAGTCTTTCGACAGGGAAGCCCGACTGAAGCTTTCTTT.

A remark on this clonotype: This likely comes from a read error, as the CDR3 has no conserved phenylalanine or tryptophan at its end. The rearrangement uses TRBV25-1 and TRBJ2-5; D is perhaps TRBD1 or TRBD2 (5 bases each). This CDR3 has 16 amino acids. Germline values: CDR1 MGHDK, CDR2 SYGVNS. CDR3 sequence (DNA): TGTGCACGCAGTGAATTAGGCGGATGGGGGCAAGAGACCCAGTACGTC. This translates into CARSELGGWGQETQYV.

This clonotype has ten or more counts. The CDR3 here is CASSLAGYHSNYGYTF. The CDR3 region has the DNA TGTGCCAGCAGCTTAGCTGGGTACCACTCGAACTATGGCTACACCTTC. The chain recombines TRBV7-2 with TRBJ1-2; the D is unclear. V lost 0 bases to trimming and J lost 2 bases, with 13 bases between them. This CDR3 region has 16 residues. Germline assignment: CDR1 SGHTA and CDR2 FQGNSA.

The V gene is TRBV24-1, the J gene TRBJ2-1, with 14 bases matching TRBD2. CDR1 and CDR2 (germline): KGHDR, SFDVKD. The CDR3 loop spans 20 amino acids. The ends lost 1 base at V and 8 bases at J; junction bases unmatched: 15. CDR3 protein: CATSDFGASTSGRGVDEQFF. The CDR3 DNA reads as TGTGCCACCAGTGATTTTGGGGCCTCGACTAGCGGGAGGGGGGTCGATGAGCAGTTCTTC.

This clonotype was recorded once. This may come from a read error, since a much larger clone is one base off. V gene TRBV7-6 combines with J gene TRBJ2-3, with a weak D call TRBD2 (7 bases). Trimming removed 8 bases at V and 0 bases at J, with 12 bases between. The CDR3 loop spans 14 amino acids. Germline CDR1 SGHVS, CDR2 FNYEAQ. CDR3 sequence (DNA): TGTGCCAGCTTCGGGGGGCACAGCACAGATACGCAGTATTTT. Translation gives CASFGGHSTDTQYF.

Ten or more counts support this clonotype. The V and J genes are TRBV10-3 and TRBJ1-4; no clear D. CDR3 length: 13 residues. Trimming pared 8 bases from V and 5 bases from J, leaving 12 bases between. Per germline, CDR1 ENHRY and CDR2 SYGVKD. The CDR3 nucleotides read TGTGCCATCGGCCAGAGCGGGAATGAAAAACTGTTTTTT. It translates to CAIGQSGNEKLFF.

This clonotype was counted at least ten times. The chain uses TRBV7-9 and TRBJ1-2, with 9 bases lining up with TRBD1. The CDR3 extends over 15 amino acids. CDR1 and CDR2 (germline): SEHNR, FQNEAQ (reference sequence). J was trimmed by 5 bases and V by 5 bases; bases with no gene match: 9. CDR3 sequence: CASSPAGTGYYGYTF. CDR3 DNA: TGTGCCAGCAGCCCGGCCGGGACAGGGTATTATGGCTACACCTTC.

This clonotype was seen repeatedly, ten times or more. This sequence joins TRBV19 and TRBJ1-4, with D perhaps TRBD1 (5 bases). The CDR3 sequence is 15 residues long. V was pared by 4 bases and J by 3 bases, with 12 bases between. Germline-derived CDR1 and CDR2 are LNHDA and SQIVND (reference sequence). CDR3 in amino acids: CASSKSGGANEKLFF. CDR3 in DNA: TGTGCCAGTAGTAAGTCCGGGGGAGCTAATGAAAAACTGTTTTTT.

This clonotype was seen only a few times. The CDR3: CSARDSTGDRDEQYF. CDR3 bases: TGCAGTGCTAGAGATTCGACAGGGGACAGGGACGAGCAGTACTTC. This chain joins TRBV20-1 and TRBJ2-7; 9 bases match TRBD1. This CDR3 has 15 amino acids. Per germline, CDR1 DFQATT and CDR2 SNEGSKA (reference sequence). J was trimmed by 5 bases and V by 0 bases; bases with no gene match: 8.